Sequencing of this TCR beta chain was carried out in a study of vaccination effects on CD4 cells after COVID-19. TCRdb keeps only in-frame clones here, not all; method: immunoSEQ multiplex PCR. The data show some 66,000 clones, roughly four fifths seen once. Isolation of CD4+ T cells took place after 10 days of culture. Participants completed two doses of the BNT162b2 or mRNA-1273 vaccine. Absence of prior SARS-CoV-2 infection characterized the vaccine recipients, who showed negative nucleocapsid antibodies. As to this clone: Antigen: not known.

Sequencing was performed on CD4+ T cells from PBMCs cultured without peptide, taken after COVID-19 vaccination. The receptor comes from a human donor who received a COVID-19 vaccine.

DNA for the CDR3: TGTGCCATCCACGGAGGGACGGTGAACACTGAAGCTTTCTTT. Protein product: CAIHGGTVNTEAFF. The J gene is TRBJ1-1, the V gene TRBV10-3, with D possibly TRBD1 on 5 matching bases. This CDR3 is built from 14 residues. Between the trimmed V and J ends, which lost 8 bases and 0 bases, there was a span of 13 bases. The V gene's germline CDR1 is ENHRY and CDR2 SYGVKD.